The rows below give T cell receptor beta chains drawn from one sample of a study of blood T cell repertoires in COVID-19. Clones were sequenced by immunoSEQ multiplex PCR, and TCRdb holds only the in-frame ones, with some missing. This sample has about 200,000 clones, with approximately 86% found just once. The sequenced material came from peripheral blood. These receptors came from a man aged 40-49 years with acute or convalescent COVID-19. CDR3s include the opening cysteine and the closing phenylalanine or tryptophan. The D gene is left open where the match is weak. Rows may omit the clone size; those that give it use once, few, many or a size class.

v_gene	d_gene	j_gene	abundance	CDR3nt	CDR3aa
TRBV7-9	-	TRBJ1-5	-	TGTGCCAGCAGCTTATCTACTTTGGGCAGGGCTAATCAGCCCCAGCATTTT	CASSLSTLGRANQPQHF
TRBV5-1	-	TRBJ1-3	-	TGCGCCAGCAGCCCCGGACTGATCAGCTCTGGAAACACCATATATTTT	CASSPGLISSGNTIYF
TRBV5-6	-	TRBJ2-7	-	TGTGCCAGCAGCTTGGACAACTACGAGCAGTACTTC	CASSLDNYEQYF
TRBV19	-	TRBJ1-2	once	TGTGCCACCCAGGGGCTTGGCTACACCTTC	CATQGLGYTF
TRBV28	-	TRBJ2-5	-	TGTGCCAGCAGCACCCCCGGACAGCTCCGTGAGACCCAGTACTTC	CASSTPGQLRETQYF
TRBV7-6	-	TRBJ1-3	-	TGTGCCAGCAGCTTATTGGGGGGGTACTCTGGAAACACCATATATTTT	CASSLLGGYSGNTIYF
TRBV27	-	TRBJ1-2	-	TGTGCCAGCAGATCAGGAAGTCTTAACTATGGCTACACCTTC	CASRSGSLNYGYTF
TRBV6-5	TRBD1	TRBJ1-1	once	TGTGCCAGCAGTTACGCTTCCAGGGGGCTGGCGGAAGCTTTCTTT	CASSYASRGLAEAFF
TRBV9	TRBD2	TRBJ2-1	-	TGTGCCAGCAGCGTACCCAGCGGGGGGGTCCGAGGGGCTGAGCAGTTCTTC	CASSVPSGGVRGAEQFF
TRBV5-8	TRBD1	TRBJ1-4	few	TGTGCCAGCAGCCTGGGACAGGCCGGAGAAAAACTGTTTTTT	CASSLGQAGEKLFF
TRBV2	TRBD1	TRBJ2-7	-	TGTGCCAGCAGTGAAATGTCGACAGGGGCGTTCTACGAGCAGTACTTC	CASSEMSTGAFYEQYF
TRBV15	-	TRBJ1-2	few	TGTGCCACCAGCCCCATACAGAGAGAATTCTATGGCTACACCTTC	CATSPIQREFYGYTF
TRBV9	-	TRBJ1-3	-	TGTGCCAGCAGCGCATACAGGAATGGAAACACCATATATTTT	CASSAYRNGNTIYF
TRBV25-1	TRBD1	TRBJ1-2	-	TGTGCCAGCAGAACCAATTCGATCATACAGGGGTTAGGCTATGGCTACACCTTC	CASRTNSIIQGLGYGYTF
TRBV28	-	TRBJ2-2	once	TGTGCCAGCAGTTGGCCCTCGTACAGCCCGAACACCGGGGAGCTGTTTTTT	CASSWPSYSPNTGELFF
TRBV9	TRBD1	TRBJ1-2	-	TGTGCCAGCAGCGTAGAGGGCCAGGGGGCGCGTGGCTACACCTTC	CASSVEGQGARGYTF
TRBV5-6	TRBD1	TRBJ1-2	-	TGTGCCAGCAGTACCGGGACAGTATGGAGTGGCTACACCTTC	CASSTGTVWSGYTF
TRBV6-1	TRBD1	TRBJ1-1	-	TGTGCCAGCAGTGAATTTGGGACAGGGAACACTGAAGCTTTCTTT	CASSEFGTGNTEAFF
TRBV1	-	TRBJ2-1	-	TGCACCAGCAGCCAAAAGGTGTCCAGGGGCTACAATGAGCAGTTCTTC	CTSSQKVSRGYNEQFF
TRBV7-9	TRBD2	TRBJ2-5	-	TGTGCCAGCAGCTCTACTCCGGGACTAGCGGAAGAGACCCAGTACTTC	CASSSTPGLAEETQYF
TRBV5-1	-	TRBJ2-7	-	TGCGCCAGCAGCTTGGCCCCAGGGGCCTCCTACGAGCAGTACTTC	CASSLAPGASYEQYF
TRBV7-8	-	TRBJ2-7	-	TGTGCCAGCAGCTTAGGGGGCGCTGGCTTCGAGCAGTACTTC	CASSLGGAGFEQYF
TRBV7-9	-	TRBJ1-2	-	TGTGCCAGAATGCGGGGCCAAGGAGGCTACACCTTC	CARMRGQGGYTF
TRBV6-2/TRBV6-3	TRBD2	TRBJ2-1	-	TGTGCCAGCAGTCGACTAGCGGGAGCCCACAATGAGCAGTTCTTC	CASSRLAGAHNEQFF
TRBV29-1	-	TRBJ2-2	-	TGCAGCTCCGAGAGCTCCGACGGAGTGCTGTTTTTT	CSSESSDGVLFF